In its sample, the clone carrying this T cell receptor (beta chain) was seen a few times. Its matching antigen is unknown. The sample is drawn from a study of radiation and T cells in renal cell carcinoma. Study-level findings and limits: In blood, top tumor clones expanded by 2 weeks, shrinking by 4.

The treatment was: 15 Gy SBRT to primary tumor, nephrectomy 4 weeks later. TCRdb's table, derived via immunoSEQ multiplex PCR, lists solely in-frame clones and lacks some. The data hold fewer than 15,000 clones, with more than 30% observed a single time. The CDR3 consists of 16 residues. In germline, CDR1 is SEHNR, CDR2 FQNEAQ (reference sequence). Trimming cost V 5 bases and J 7 bases, with 18 bases left between them. The genes are TRBV7-9 and TRBJ2-6, with D possibly being TRBD1 (6 bases). This sample comprised tumor tissue, obtained from a patient whose treatment included radiotherapy and nephrectomy. The receptor was isolated from a man in his sixties with renal cell carcinoma. As DNA, the CDR3 is TGTGCCAGCAGCCGAAGAGGACAGCCAGGAGCCAACGTCCTGACTTTC. Protein product: CASSRRGQPGANVLTF.